These 23 T cell receptor beta chains originate from one sample sequenced in a study of blood T cell repertoires in COVID-19. Profiling relied on immunoSEQ multiplex PCR, and the TCRdb table lists in-frame clones only, not all of them. Here the sample spans roughly 30,000 clones, 85% being singletons. The sequenced sample was peripheral blood. Source of these receptors: a human donor with acute or convalescent COVID-19. The donor label of this sample is uncertain.

The chain couples TRBV11-3 to TRBJ2-3; 13 nucleotides agree with TRBD2. The germline gives CDR1 SGHNT, CDR2 YENEEA. The CDR3 spans 15 residues. V gave up 3 bases and J gave up 4 bases; unmatched junction bases: 1. The CDR3 protein is CASSFGLAGADTQYF. The DNA of the CDR3 is TGTGCCAGCAGCTTTGGACTAGCGGGAGCAGATACGCAGTATTTT.

V is TRBV16 and J is TRBJ2-1, with D possibly TRBD2 on 5 matching bases. CDR1 is KGHSY, CDR2 FQNENV, per germline. This CDR3 has 15 amino acids. With 2 bases removed from V and 5 bases from J, the gap between germline ends came to 13 bases. The chain's CDR3 is CASSQARTSNNEQFF. CDR3 nucleotides: TGTGCCAGCAGCCAAGCCAGGACTTCCAACAATGAGCAGTTCTTC.

This chain connects TRBV30 to TRBJ2-1; 7 bases match TRBD2. V shed 0 bases and J 5 bases; nucleotides not matched to a gene: 1. Germline CDR1 GTSNPN, CDR2 SVGIG (reference sequence). This CDR3 region has 13 residues. CDR3 sequence: CAWSVGRDNEQFF. The CDR3 region has the DNA TGTGCCTGGAGTGTTGGGAGGGACAATGAGCAGTTCTTC. The entire variable domain, with the rest obtained from reference TRBV30 and TRBJ2-1, is as follows: SQTIHQWPATLVQPVGSPLSLECTVEGTSNPNLYWYRQAAGRGLQLLFYSVGIGQISSEVPQNLSASRPQDRQFILSSKKLLLSDSGFYLCAWSVGRDNEQFFGPGTRLTVL.

The rearrangement uses TRBV9 and TRBJ2-2; the match to TRBD1 covers 10 bases. Trimming cost V 0 bases and J 6 bases; bases outside gene matches: 8. The CDR3 has 17 amino acids. In germline, CDR1 is SGDLS, CDR2 YYNGEE. CDR3 nucleotide sequence: TGTGCCAGCAGCGTAGGAGGACAGGGGGTTGAGTCCGGGGAGCTGTTTTTT. Amino acid sequence: CASSVGGQGVESGELFF.

The rearrangement links TRBV27 to TRBJ2-1; 7 nucleotides line up with TRBD2. Germline CDR1 MNHEY, CDR2 SMNVEV (reference sequence). Losses at the gene ends were 5 bases for V and 6 bases for J; bases not matched to a gene: 4. This CDR3 contains 13 residues. Here the CDR3 reads CASSPLASNEQFF. CDR3 nucleotides: TGTGCCAGCAGTCCACTAGCGAGCAATGAGCAGTTCTTC.

This clone came up a few times. V usage is TRBV9 and J usage is TRBJ2-1; TRBD2 matches at 12 bases. Germline V gene lookup returns CDR1 SGDLS and CDR2 YYNGEE. V lost 0 bases to trimming and J lost 7 bases; unmatched junction nucleotides: 8. The CDR3 length is 17 residues. The CDR3 reads CASSVGLAGGPGNEQFF. CDR3 DNA sequence: TGTGCCAGCAGCGTAGGCCTAGCGGGAGGGCCTGGGAATGAGCAGTTCTTC.

The V call is TRBV28, the J call TRBJ1-3; TRBD1 matches at 7 bases. The germline V gene has CDR1 MDHEN and CDR2 SYDVKM. With V trimmed by 3 bases and J by 0 bases, 5 bases remained unmatched. The length of the CDR3 is 16 residues. The CDR3 region is CASSLGTAVSGNTIYF. The CDR3, as DNA: TGTGCCAGCAGTTTGGGGACAGCAGTCTCTGGAAACACCATATATTTT.

This clone has a handful of counts. The chain employs TRBV18 and TRBJ1-1, with TRBD1 matching over 7 bases. This CDR3 contains 15 residues. Germline V gene lookup returns CDR1 KGHSH and CDR2 LQKENI. The V and J ends lost 6 bases and 4 bases, in that order; junction bases with no gene match: 11. CDR3 residues: CASSSRQGRGTEAFF. The CDR3 DNA is TGTGCCAGCTCCTCACGACAGGGAAGGGGCACTGAAGCTTTCTTT.

The CDR3 DNA reads TGTGCCAGTAGAACCGGGACAGCTGGAAACACCATATATTTT. It codes for CASRTGTAGNTIYF. The chain is built from TRBV19 and TRBJ1-3, with 7 bases fitting TRBD1. Looked up from germline, CDR1 is LNHDA and CDR2 is SQIVND (reference sequence). This CDR3 has 14 amino acids. Germline trimming cut 6 bases from V and 2 bases from J; bases unmatched to any gene: 4.

The chain recombines TRBV6-5 with TRBJ1-6; maybe TRBD1 (5 bases). Germline CDR1 MNHEY, CDR2 SVGAGI. The ends were cut back, 2 bases at V and 9 bases at J, with 14 bases in the middle. CDR3 size: 15 residues. This CDR3 is CASSYGTPGGSPLHF. In DNA form, the CDR3 reads TGTGCCAGCAGTTACGGGACTCCAGGCGGTTCACCCCTCCACTTT.

The J gene is TRBJ1-1, the V gene TRBV19; the match to TRBD1 covers 11 bases. Germline CDR1 is LNHDA and CDR2 is SQIVND (reference sequence). This CDR3 comprises 15 residues. V lost 4 bases and J lost 4; bases outside the gene matches: 5. The CDR3 loop is CASSTRGQGATEAFF. The CDR3 nucleotides read TGTGCCAGTAGTACCCGAGGACAGGGGGCCACTGAAGCTTTCTTT. Full variable domain (missing parts from reference TRBV19 and TRBJ1-1): DGGITQSPKYLFRKEGQNVTLSCEQNLNHDAMYWYRQDPGQGLRLIYYSQIVNDFQKGDIAEGYSVSREKKESFPLTVTSAQKNPTAFYLCASSTRGQGATEAFFGQGTRLTVV.

A few counts support this clone. V and J are TRBV5-1 and TRBJ1-2, with 7 positions matching TRBD1. The CDR3 length is 16 residues. From germline, CDR1 is SGHRS and CDR2 YFSETQ. The junction had 9 bases not matched to a gene; V was cut back by 0 bases and J by 4 bases. The CDR3 reads CASSLGLTGFLYGYTF. In DNA, the CDR3 is TGCGCCAGCAGCTTGGGGCTGACAGGGTTCCTCTATGGCTACACCTTC.

J is TRBJ1-2 and V is TRBV28, with D perhaps matching TRBD1 (6 bases). The CDR3 is made up of 15 amino acids. CDR1 is MDHEN and CDR2 is SYDVKM in the germline V gene. V dropped 9 bases and J dropped 0 bases, with 17 bases sitting between them. For the CDR3, the DNA is TGTGCCAGTAGGACAGAATCCCTAGCTAACTATGGCTACACCTTC. Protein product: CASRTESLANYGYTF.

This clone has only a few counts. The chain has TRBV19 and TRBJ1-1; TRBD1 agrees at 7 bases. The junction had 8 bases not matched to a gene; V was cut back by 4 bases and J by 6 bases. The CDR3 covers 14 residues. The germline gives CDR1 LNHDA, CDR2 SQIVND (reference sequence). The CDR3 sequence is CASSRGQSRAEAFF. The DNA of the CDR3 is TGTGCCAGTAGTAGGGGACAGTCTCGGGCTGAAGCTTTCTTT.

The chain joins TRBV19 to TRBJ1-1; the D is unclear. Germline CDR1 LNHDA, CDR2 SQIVND (reference sequence). The CDR3 totals 13 residues. Between the trimmed V and J ends, which lost 5 bases and 5 bases, there was a span of 12 bases. Here the CDR3 DNA reads TGTGCCAGTAGTGAGGGTATGGGGACTGAAGCTTTCTTT. It translates to CASSEGMGTEAFF.

This clone was seen a few times. The V and J genes are TRBV9 and TRBJ2-1, with 7 bases that match TRBD1. V lost 4 bases to trimming and J lost 5 bases; unmatched junction nucleotides: 9. The CDR3 has 15 residues. CDR1 SGDLS and CDR2 YYNGEE come from the germline V gene. CDR3 sequence: CASSHGTVINNEQFF. The CDR3 bases are TGTGCCAGCAGCCACGGGACAGTGATCAACAATGAGCAGTTCTTC.

The chain recombines TRBV3-1 (or the pseudogene TRBV3-2) with TRBJ2-1, with 11 bases that match TRBD2. The J segment lost 5 bases and the V segment lost 0 bases, leaving 6 bases of the junction unmatched. There are 17 residues in the CDR3. Germline V gene data show CDR1 as LGHDT and CDR2 as YNNKEL (reference sequence). The CDR3 sequence is CASSQDSGTSGNNEQFF. The CDR3 bases are TGTGCCAGCAGCCAAGATTCGGGGACTAGCGGAAACAATGAGCAGTTCTTC.

As concerns this clone: Germline is not matched at one junction end, which may reflect a read error. The rearrangement joins TRBV6-5 to TRBJ2-6; D gene uncertain. CDR3 length: 13 amino acids. Germline lookup yields CDR1 MNHEY and CDR2 SVGAGI. CDR3 nucleotide sequence: TGTGCCAGCAGGTACTCTGGGGCCAACGTCCTGACTTTC. Translation: CASRYSGANVLTF.

The sample holds one count of this clone. This sequence joins TRBV5-6 and TRBJ1-5; D possibly corresponds to TRBD1 (5 bases). The CDR3 sequence is 14 residues long. Germline CDR1 SGHDT, CDR2 YYEEEE. V lost 2 bases, J lost 5 bases, and 11 bases lay in between. CDR3 nucleotide sequence: TGTGCCAGCAGCTTAAAAGGGGTGTATCAGCCCCAGCATTTT. Encoded protein: CASSLKGVYQPQHF.

The chain uses TRBV19 and TRBJ1-1, with 8 bases aligning to TRBD1. Trimming removed 6 bases from V and 4 bases from J; junction bases left unmatched: 7. The germline CDR1 and CDR2 sequences are LNHDA and SQIVND (reference sequence). The CDR3 is made up of 14 amino acids. The CDR3 is CASREDRAGTEAFF. The CDR3 nucleotides read TGTGCCAGTAGGGAGGACAGGGCGGGCACTGAAGCTTTCTTT.

The chain is built from TRBV3-1 (or the pseudogene TRBV3-2) and TRBJ1-1; D not resolved. The length of the CDR3 is 13 residues. The V gene's germline CDR1 is LGHDT and CDR2 YNNKEL (reference sequence). The V end was cut by 1 base, the J end by 6 bases, with 9 bases between. The DNA of the CDR3 is TGTGCCAGCAGCCAAGGTGCACTCCCTGAAGCTTTCTTT. This encodes CASSQGALPEAFF.

The chain's CDR3 is CASRTSELDYGYTF. The CDR3, as DNA: TGTGCCAGCCGTACTTCTGAGTTAGACTATGGCTACACCTTC. The V and J genes are TRBV6-5 and TRBJ1-2; D not certain. Trimming stripped 8 bases from V and 3 bases from J, with 16 bases between. This CDR3 spans 14 amino acids. Germline V CDR1 and CDR2: MNHEY, SVGAGI.

The chain is built from TRBV7-2 and TRBJ2-7, with unresolved D. CDR3 length: 13 amino acids. Trimming shortened V by 2 bases and J by 2 bases, and 7 bases separated the two germline ends. Germline V gene sequence: CDR1 SGHTA, CDR2 FQGNSA. CDR3 nucleotides: TGTGCCAGCAGCTTAACAGATGCCTACGAGCAGTACTTC. Amino acid sequence: CASSLTDAYEQYF.